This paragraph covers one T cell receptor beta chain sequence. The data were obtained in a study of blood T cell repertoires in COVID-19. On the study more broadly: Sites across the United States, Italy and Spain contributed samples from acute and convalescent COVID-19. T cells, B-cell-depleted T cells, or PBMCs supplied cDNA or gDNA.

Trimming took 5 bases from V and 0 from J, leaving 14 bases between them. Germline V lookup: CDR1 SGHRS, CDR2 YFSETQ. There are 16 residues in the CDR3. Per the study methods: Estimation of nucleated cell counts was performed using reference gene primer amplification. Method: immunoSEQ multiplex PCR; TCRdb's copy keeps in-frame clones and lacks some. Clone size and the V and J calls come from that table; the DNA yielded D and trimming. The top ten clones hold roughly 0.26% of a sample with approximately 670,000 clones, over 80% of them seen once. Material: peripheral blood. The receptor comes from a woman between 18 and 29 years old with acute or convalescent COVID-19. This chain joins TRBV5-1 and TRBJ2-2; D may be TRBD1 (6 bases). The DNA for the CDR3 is TGCGCCAGCAGTTTAGCAGGGGCTACGAACACCGGGGAGCTGTTTTTT. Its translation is CASSLAGATNTGELFF.